The 30 T cell receptor beta chains listed next were all sequenced from one sample in a study of patients and donors after allogeneic stem cell transplantation. TCRdb recomputed calls from the RT-PCR reads with MiXCR, one row per CDR3 protein. The sample yields over 200,000 distinct CDR3 sequences, around two fifths seen once. Input material: blood, either unsorted or a sorted T cell fraction (not recorded which). Source of these receptors: a human donor who was either an allogeneic HSCT recipient or a stem cell or donor lymphocyte infusion donor (not recorded which). It is not recorded whose cells these are; they may come from a transplant donor.

The V call is TRBV6-2 or TRBV6-3, the J call TRBJ1-5, with D tentatively TRBD1 (5 bases). The germline V gene has CDR1 MNHEY and CDR2 SVGEGT. V gave up 6 bases and J gave up 6 bases, with 9 bases separating them. There are 12 residues in the CDR3. CDR3 in amino acids: CASSRRVQPQHF. The CDR3 region has the DNA TGTGCCAGCAGCCGCAGGGTTCAGCCCCAGCATTTT.

The genes are TRBV11-2 and TRBJ1-1; 7 nucleotides align to TRBD1. CDR1 and CDR2 from the germline V gene are SGHAT and FQNNGV. Trimming cost V 6 bases and J 4 bases; bases outside gene matches: 5. The CDR3 consists of 13 residues. CDR3 amino acids: CASSTRQGTEAFF. DNA of the CDR3: TGTGCCAGCAGTACTAGACAGGGCACTGAAGCTTTCTTT.

This sequence joins TRBV9 and TRBJ1-1, with 8 bases aligning to TRBD1. The CDR3 runs to 14 residues. V lost 5 bases, J lost 3 bases, and 6 bases stayed unmatched. The germline CDR1 and CDR2 sequences are SGDLS and YYNGEE. CDR3 residues: CASSQGARDTEAFF. As DNA, the CDR3 is TGTGCCAGCAGTCAGGGGGCGCGGGACACTGAAGCTTTCTTT. The whole variable domain, remainder taken from reference TRBV9 and TRBJ1-1, is DSGVTQTPKHLITATGQRVTLRCSPRSGDLSVYWYQQSLDQGLQFLIQYYNGEERAKGNILERFSAQQFPDLHSELNLSSLELGDSALYFCASSQGARDTEAFFGQGTRLTVV.

This clonotype turned up a few times. This chain connects TRBV20-1 to TRBJ1-5, with unresolved D. Germline V lookup: CDR1 DFQATT, CDR2 SNEGSKA (reference sequence). Trimming stripped 0 bases from V and 6 bases from J, with 9 bases between. The length of the CDR3 is 13 residues. CDR3 amino acids: CSARDRASQPQHF. DNA of the CDR3: TGCAGTGCTAGAGATCGGGCTAGTCAGCCCCAGCATTTT.

In this sample, this clonotype turned up a few times. The chain links TRBV7-3 to TRBJ2-2, with D perhaps TRBD1 (5 bases). The CDR3 is 13 residues long. Germline-derived CDR1 and CDR2 are SGHTA and FQGTGA. V was trimmed by 5 bases and J by 5 bases, leaving 9 bases between them. CDR3 sequence reads: CASSPQGTGELFF. CDR3 bases: TGTGCCAGCAGCCCCCAGGGTACCGGGGAGCTGTTTTTT.

The V gene is TRBV7-6, the J gene TRBJ1-6; D remains ambiguous. Germline assignment: CDR1 SGHVS and CDR2 FNYEAQ. This CDR3 is 15 amino acids long. V was clipped by 1 base and J by 9 bases, with 13 bases between them. This CDR3 reads CASSLEPLMGSPLHF. The CDR3 DNA sequence: TGTGCCAGCAGCTTAGAACCGCTTATGGGTTCACCCCTCCACTTT. The full variable domain, in which reference TRBV7-6 and TRBJ1-6 provide the parts outside the CDR3, is GAGVSQSPRYKVTKRGQDVALRCDPISGHVSLYWYRQALGQGPEFLTYFNYEAQQDKSGLPNDRFSAERPEGSISTLTIQRTEQRDSAMYRCASSLEPLMGSPLHFGNGTRLTVT.

A few counts support this clonotype. The rearrangement uses TRBV30 and TRBJ1-4, with D possibly TRBD1 on 6 matching bases. CDR1 is GTSNPN and CDR2 is SVGIG in the germline V gene (reference sequence). The CDR3 has 13 residues. V lost 4 bases, J lost 6 bases, and 12 bases lay in between. CDR3 nucleotides: TGTGCCTGGACCAGGGGTTTGTATGAAAAACTGTTTTTT. Translating gives CAWTRGLYEKLFF.

This clonotype has only a few counts. V is TRBV5-1 and J is TRBJ1-5; 7 bases match TRBD1. The CDR3 runs to 15 residues. Per the germline V gene, CDR1 is SGHRS and CDR2 is YFSETQ. Trimming cost V 0 bases and J 6 bases; bases outside gene matches: 6. This CDR3 reads CASSLEAGGGQPQHF. The CDR3 DNA follows: TGCGCCAGCAGCTTGGAGGCAGGGGGAGGTCAGCCCCAGCATTTT.

The chain links TRBV7-6 to TRBJ2-7; possible D gene TRBD2, 7 bases. Between the trimmed V and J ends, which lost 2 bases and 1 base, there was a span of 15 bases. The germline gives CDR1 SGHVS, CDR2 FNYEAQ. The CDR3 has 16 amino acids. CDR3 loop: CASSLRHGGPSYEQYF. In nucleotides, the CDR3 is TGTGCCAGCAGCTTACGGCACGGGGGGCCATCCTACGAGCAGTACTTC.

In its sample, this clonotype was seen once. The chain couples TRBV5-1 to TRBJ2-7; D ambiguous. CDR3 size: 15 residues. V was trimmed by 0 bases and J by 3 bases, leaving 13 bases between them. The germline V gene encodes CDR1 SGHRS and CDR2 YFSETQ. The CDR3 protein is CASSLGGRPIYEQYF. The DNA for the CDR3 is TGCGCCAGCAGCTTGGGTGGCAGGCCGATCTACGAGCAGTACTTC.

The chain combines TRBV28 with TRBJ2-2; D might be TRBD1 (5 bases). Germline V gene data show CDR1 as MDHEN and CDR2 as SYDVKM. Trimming removed 2 bases at V and 3 bases at J, with 10 bases between. The CDR3 length is 15 residues. The CDR3 spells CASSLGRADTGELFF. The CDR3 DNA is TGTGCCAGCAGTTTAGGCAGGGCGGACACCGGGGAGCTGTTTTTT.

This chain links TRBV20-1 with TRBJ1-5; 11 bases are a match to TRBD1. Germline values: CDR1 DFQATT, CDR2 SNEGSKA (reference sequence). The CDR3 totals 14 residues. V lost 3 bases and J lost 6; bases outside the gene matches: 4. The CDR3 sequence is CSASRTGGFQPQHF. CDR3 sequence (DNA): TGCAGTGCTAGTAGGACAGGGGGCTTTCAGCCCCAGCATTTT.

This clonotype has more than one count but fewer than ten. V usage is TRBV2 and J usage is TRBJ1-5; 7 nucleotides line up with TRBD1. Looked up from germline, CDR1 is SNHLY and CDR2 is FYNNEI. V gave up 8 bases and J gave up 0 bases; unmatched junction bases: 13. This CDR3 contains 17 residues. This CDR3 is CASGLGTEVYSNQPQHF. DNA for the CDR3: TGTGCCAGCGGGTTAGGGACAGAGGTTTATAGCAATCAGCCCCAGCATTTT.

The rearrangement joins TRBV30 to TRBJ1-1, with D tentatively TRBD1 (5 bases). Germline V gives CDR1 GTSNPN, CDR2 SVGIG (reference sequence). The ends were cut back, 0 bases at V and 4 bases at J, with 12 bases in the middle. The CDR3 spans 14 residues. Here the CDR3 reads CAWSVWGGVTEAFF. The CDR3 nucleotides read TGTGCCTGGAGTGTTTGGGGGGGTGTCACTGAAGCTTTCTTT. The entire variable domain, with the rest obtained from reference TRBV30 and TRBJ1-1, is as follows: SQTIHQWPATLVQPVGSPLSLECTVEGTSNPNLYWYRQAAGRGLQLLFYSVGIGQISSEVPQNLSASRPQDRQFILSSKKLLLSDSGFYLCAWSVWGGVTEAFFGQGTRLTVV.

V gene TRBV7-2 combines with J gene TRBJ1-2; D unclear. The V gene's germline CDR1 is SGHTA and CDR2 FQGNSA. The CDR3 sequence is 13 residues long. V was pared by 3 bases and J by 4 bases, with 9 bases between. The CDR3 DNA is TGTGCCAGCAGCTTCGGGCAGCTCTATGGCTACACCTTC. Protein: CASSFGQLYGYTF. The full variable domain, completed using reference TRBV7-2 and TRBJ1-2, is GAGVSQSPSNKVTEKGKDVELRCDPISGHTALYWYRQSLGQGLEFLIYFQGNSAPDKSGLPSDRFSAERTGGSVSTLTIQRTQQEDSAVYLCASSFGQLYGYTFGSGTRLTVV.

In this sample, this clonotype turned up a few times. The chain employs TRBV6-1 and TRBJ1-5; no clear D gene. Germline V gene lookup returns CDR1 MNHNS and CDR2 SASEGT. V lost 1 base and J 4 bases, leaving 5 bases between the germline ends. The CDR3 totals 13 residues. Here the CDR3 reads CASSEESNQPQHF. For the CDR3, the DNA is TGTGCCAGCAGTGAAGAGTCAAATCAGCCCCAGCATTTT.

For this clonotype: The junction departs from the called germline gene at one end, perhaps through a read error. The CDR3: CASSPLGNSPLHF. CDR3 DNA sequence: TGTGCCAGCTCACCACTCGGGAATTCCCCCCTCCACTTT. V is TRBV18 and J is TRBJ1-6, with D unclear. This CDR3 spans 13 amino acids. Per germline, CDR1 KGHSH and CDR2 LQKENI.

The V gene is TRBV12-3 or TRBV12-4, the J gene TRBJ2-2; the D is unclear. The CDR3 is made up of 16 amino acids. V shed 6 bases and J shed 1 base, with 15 bases lying between them. The CDR3 spells CASSRRAPGNTGELFF. The CDR3 DNA is TGTGCCAGCAGCCGCCGGGCCCCTGGGAACACCGGGGAGCTGTTTTTT.

V and J are TRBV18 and TRBJ2-1; D might be TRBD1 (5 bases). Germline assignment: CDR1 KGHSH and CDR2 LQKENI. The CDR3 has 15 amino acids. Deletions cut 6 bases from V and 4 bases from J, with 16 bases between. CDR3 protein: CASSPTQGTYNEQFF. CDR3 DNA sequence: TGTGCCAGCTCCCCAACTCAGGGAACATACAATGAGCAGTTCTTC.

The J gene is TRBJ1-4, the V gene TRBV10-3, with 7 nucleotides matching TRBD1. The germline V gene has CDR1 ENHRY and CDR2 SYGVKD. This CDR3 region has 15 residues. Trimming at V came to 3 bases and at J to 7 bases, leaving 8 bases not matched to a gene. CDR3 in DNA: TGTGCCATCAGTGAACTCGGAGGGGGCGGTGAAAAACTGTTTTTT. Its translation is CAISELGGGGEKLFF.

This clonotype was detected a few times. The V call is TRBV4-1, the J call TRBJ2-7; D is undetermined. Deletions cut 1 base from V and 4 bases from J, with 11 bases between. The CDR3 runs 14 residues. Germline V lookup: CDR1 MGHRA, CDR2 YSYEKL. CDR3 loop: CASSQASGWYEQYF. The DNA for the CDR3 is TGCGCCAGCAGCCAAGCCTCAGGATGGTACGAGCAGTACTTC.

This clonotype occurred many times. The chain recombines TRBV10-3 with TRBJ1-2, with no clear D. Germline-derived CDR1 and CDR2 are ENHRY and SYGVKD. The CDR3 consists of 15 residues. V was shortened by 2 bases and J by 0 bases, with 10 bases between the two germline ends. The DNA for the CDR3 is TGTGCCATCAGTGAGAAGCAGGCATCTAACTATGGCTACACCTTC. This codes for CAISEKQASNYGYTF.

The CDR3 bases are TGCGCCAGCAGCCAACAGGGGGATTCTGGAAACACCATATATTTT. Translated: CASSQQGDSGNTIYF. V usage is TRBV5-1 and J usage is TRBJ1-3; 8 positions match TRBD1. After removal of 4 bases from V and 1 base from J, the junction contained 4 bases not matched to a gene. The germline gives CDR1 SGHRS, CDR2 YFSETQ. CDR3 length equals 15 residues.

This chain joins TRBV6-6 and TRBJ1-1; 10 bases are shared with TRBD1. The ends lost 0 bases at V and 7 bases at J; junction bases unmatched: 2. Germline V gene sequence: CDR1 MNHNY, CDR2 SVGAGI (reference sequence). The CDR3 has 14 residues. DNA for the CDR3: TGTGCCAGCAGTTACTCGGGACAGGGGCTTGAAGCTTTCTTT. It encodes CASSYSGQGLEAFF.

The V gene is TRBV7-6, the J gene TRBJ2-7, with a possible D match to TRBD2 (6 bases). Deletions cut 8 bases from V and 3 bases from J, with 17 bases between. From germline, CDR1 is SGHVS and CDR2 FNYEAQ. The CDR3 extends over 14 amino acids. CDR3 DNA sequence: TGTGCCAGCCGCCGGGACGGGGGAAACTACGAGCAGTACTTC. It encodes CASRRDGGNYEQYF.

This clonotype was counted between two and nine times. The chain combines TRBV5-1 with TRBJ1-3; 7 bases fit TRBD1. The CDR3 consists of 15 residues. The V gene end was trimmed by 4 bases and the J gene end by 0 bases; junction bases not matched to a gene: 4. CDR1 is SGHRS and CDR2 is YFSETQ in the germline V gene. CDR3 sequence: CASSPGTASGNTIYF. The CDR3 nucleotides read TGCGCCAGCAGCCCCGGGACAGCCTCTGGAAACACCATATATTTT.

This rearrangement joins TRBV29-1 to TRBJ1-5; D not resolved. With 1 base removed from V and 4 bases from J, the gap between germline ends came to 5 bases. Germline CDR1 reads SQVTM; CDR2 reads ANQGSEA. This CDR3 spans 12 amino acids. The CDR3, as DNA: TGCAGCGTTGAAGGGAAGAATCAGCCCCAGCATTTT. Translation gives CSVEGKNQPQHF.

V usage is TRBV5-1 and J usage is TRBJ2-2; 7 nucleotides agree with TRBD1. J gave up 8 bases and V 1 base, and 2 bases lay outside the gene matches. The germline CDR1 and CDR2 sequences are SGHRS and YFSETQ. The CDR3 length is 13 residues. CDR3 protein: CASSLTGAGELFF. The CDR3 nucleotides are TGCGCCAGCAGCTTGACAGGGGCAGGGGAGCTGTTTTTT.

The chain is built from TRBV7-2 and TRBJ1-4; D not certain. Between the trimmed V and J ends, which lost 1 base and 4 bases, there was a span of 7 bases. Germline CDR1 SGHTA, CDR2 FQGNSA. This CDR3 is built from 14 residues. DNA for the CDR3: TGTGCCAGCAGCTTAGTGCCAGTTAATGAAAAACTGTTTTTT. Translation gives CASSLVPVNEKLFF.

This clonotype is judged medium-sized (0.01 to 0.1%). The V and J genes are TRBV5-6 and TRBJ1-6, with D unclear. The V and J ends lost 4 bases and 2 bases respectively, with 4 bases between them. This CDR3 region has 13 residues. The germline CDR1 and CDR2 sequences are SGHDT and YYEEEE. The CDR3 is CASSHPYNSPLHF. The CDR3, as DNA: TGTGCCAGCAGCCATCCCTATAATTCACCCCTCCACTTT.